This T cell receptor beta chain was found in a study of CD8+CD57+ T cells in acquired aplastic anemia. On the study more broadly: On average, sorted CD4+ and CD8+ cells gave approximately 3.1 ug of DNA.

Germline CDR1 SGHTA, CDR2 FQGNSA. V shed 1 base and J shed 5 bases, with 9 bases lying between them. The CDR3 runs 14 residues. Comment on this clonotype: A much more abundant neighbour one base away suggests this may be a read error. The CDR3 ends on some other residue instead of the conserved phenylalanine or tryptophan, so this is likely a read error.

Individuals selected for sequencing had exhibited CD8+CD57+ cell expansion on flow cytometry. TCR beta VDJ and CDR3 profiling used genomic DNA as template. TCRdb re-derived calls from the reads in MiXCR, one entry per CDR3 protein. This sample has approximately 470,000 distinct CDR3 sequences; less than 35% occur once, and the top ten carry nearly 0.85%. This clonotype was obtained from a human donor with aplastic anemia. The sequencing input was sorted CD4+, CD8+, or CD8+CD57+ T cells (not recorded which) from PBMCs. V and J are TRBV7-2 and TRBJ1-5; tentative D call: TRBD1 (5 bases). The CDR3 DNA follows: TGTGCCAGCAGCTTAGGAGGGGTCGATCAGCCCCAGCATCTT. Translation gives CASSLGGVDQPQHL.